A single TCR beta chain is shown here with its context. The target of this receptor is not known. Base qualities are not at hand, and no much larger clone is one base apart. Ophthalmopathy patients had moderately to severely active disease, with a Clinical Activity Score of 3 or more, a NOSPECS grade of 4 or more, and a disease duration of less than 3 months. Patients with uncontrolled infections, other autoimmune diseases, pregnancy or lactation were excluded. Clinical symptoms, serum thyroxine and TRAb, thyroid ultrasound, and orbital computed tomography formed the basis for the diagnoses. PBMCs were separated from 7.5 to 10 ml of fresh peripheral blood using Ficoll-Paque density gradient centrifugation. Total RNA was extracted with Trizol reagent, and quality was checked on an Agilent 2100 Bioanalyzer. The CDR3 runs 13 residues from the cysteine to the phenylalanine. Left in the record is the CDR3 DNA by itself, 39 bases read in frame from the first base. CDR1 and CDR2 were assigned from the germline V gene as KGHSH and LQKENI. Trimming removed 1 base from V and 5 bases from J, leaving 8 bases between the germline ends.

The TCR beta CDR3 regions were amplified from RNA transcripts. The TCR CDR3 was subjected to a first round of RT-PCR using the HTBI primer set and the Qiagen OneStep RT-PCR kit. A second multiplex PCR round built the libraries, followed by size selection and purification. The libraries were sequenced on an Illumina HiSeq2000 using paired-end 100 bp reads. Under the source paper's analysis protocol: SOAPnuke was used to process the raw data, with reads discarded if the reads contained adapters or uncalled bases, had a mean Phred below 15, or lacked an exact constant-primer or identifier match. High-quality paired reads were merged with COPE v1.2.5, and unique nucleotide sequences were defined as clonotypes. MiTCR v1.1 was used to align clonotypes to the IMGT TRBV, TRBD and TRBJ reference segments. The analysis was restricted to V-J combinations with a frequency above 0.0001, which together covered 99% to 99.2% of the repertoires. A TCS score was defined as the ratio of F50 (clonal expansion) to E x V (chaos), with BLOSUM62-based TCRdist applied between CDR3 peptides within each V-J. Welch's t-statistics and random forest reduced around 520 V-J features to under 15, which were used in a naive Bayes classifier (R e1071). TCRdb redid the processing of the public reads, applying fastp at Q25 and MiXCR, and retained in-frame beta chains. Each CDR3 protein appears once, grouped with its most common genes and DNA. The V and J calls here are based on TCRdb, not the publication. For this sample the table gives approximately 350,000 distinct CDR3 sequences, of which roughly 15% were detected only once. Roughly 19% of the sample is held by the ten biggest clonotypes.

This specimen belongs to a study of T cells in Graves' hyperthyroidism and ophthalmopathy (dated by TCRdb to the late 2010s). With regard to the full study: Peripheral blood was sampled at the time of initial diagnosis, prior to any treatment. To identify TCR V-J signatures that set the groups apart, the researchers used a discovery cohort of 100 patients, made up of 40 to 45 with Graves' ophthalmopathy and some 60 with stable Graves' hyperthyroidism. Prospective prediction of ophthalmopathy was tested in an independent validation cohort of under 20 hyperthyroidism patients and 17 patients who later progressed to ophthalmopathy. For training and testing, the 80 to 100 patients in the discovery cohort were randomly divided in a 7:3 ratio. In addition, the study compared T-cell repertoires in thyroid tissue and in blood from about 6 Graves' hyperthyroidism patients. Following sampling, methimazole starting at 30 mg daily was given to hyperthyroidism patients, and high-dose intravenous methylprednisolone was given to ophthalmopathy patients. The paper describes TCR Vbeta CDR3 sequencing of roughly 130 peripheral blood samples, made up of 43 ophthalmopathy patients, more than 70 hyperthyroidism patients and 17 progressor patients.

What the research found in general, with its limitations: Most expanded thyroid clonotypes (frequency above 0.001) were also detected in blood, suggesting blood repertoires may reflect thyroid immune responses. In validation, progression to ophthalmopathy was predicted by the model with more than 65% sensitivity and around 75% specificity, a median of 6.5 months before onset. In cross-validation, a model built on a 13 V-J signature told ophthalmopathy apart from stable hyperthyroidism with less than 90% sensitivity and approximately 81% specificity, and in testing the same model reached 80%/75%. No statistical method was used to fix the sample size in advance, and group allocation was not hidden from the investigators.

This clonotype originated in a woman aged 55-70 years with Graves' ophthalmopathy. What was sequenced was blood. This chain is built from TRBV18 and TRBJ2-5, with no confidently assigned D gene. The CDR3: CASSPLNGETQYF. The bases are TGTGCCAGCTCACCACTCAACGGGGAGACCCAGTACTTC. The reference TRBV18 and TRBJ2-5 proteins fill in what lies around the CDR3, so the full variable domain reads NAGVMQNPRHLVRRRGQEARLRCSPMKGHSHVYWYRQLPEEGLKFMVYLQKENIIDESGMPKERFSAEFPKEGPSILRIQQVVRGDSAAYFCASSPLNGETQYFGPGTRLLVL.